The clone carrying this T cell receptor (beta chain) was observed a few times. The sample comes from a study of beta chain features in type 1 diabetes. This CDR3 region has 13 residues. V shed 2 bases and J shed 9 bases, with 14 bases lying between them. Germline V lookup: CDR1 GTSNPN, CDR2 SVGIG (reference sequence). All of the isolated RNA was reverse transcribed, so expressed TCRB transcripts were sequenced. Data came from immunoSEQ multiplex PCR; TCRdb stores just in-frame clones and leaves some out. The sample has 390,000 or so clones; roughly 13% are singletons. The genes are TRBV30 and TRBJ2-1; the D is unclear. The origin of this receptor is a man aged 25-40 years in good health. The sample was naive CD4+ T cells from blood. CDR3 in amino acids: CAWSQQRMGEQFF. CDR3 DNA sequence: TGTGCCTGGAGTCAACAAAGGATGGGTGAGCAGTTCTTC.